This T cell receptor (beta chain) was observed in a study of T-cell memory formation after mild COVID-19. Study at large: TCR clustering was largely donor specific.

General study findings and limits: Chiefly within CM and EM were the contracting CD4+ clones; CD8+ ones were within EMRA. Nothing showed for sure that second-wave clones peaking on day 37 were SARS-CoV-2 specific.

Germline-derived CDR1 and CDR2 are SGHTA and FQGTGA. Trimming cost V 4 bases and J 5 bases, with 13 bases left between them. The CDR3 sequence is 14 residues long. TCRdb itself ran the 5' RACE reads through MiXCR, one entry per CDR3 protein. The data hold around 29,000 distinct CDR3 sequences, with approximately 16% observed a single time. This clonotype has a count of ten or more. Its antigen remains unknown. The V call is TRBV7-3, the J call TRBJ2-3; D may be TRBD2 (5 bases). Sequencing input: PBMCs or a T cell subset sorted from them (not recorded which). This receptor was identified in an adult who had mild COVID-19 (a few samples of this study predate the infection). Cell type and time point are not known. CDR3 loop: CASSSLTAGDTQYF. In DNA, the CDR3 is TGTGCCAGCAGCTCACTTACGGCGGGAGATACGCAGTATTTT.